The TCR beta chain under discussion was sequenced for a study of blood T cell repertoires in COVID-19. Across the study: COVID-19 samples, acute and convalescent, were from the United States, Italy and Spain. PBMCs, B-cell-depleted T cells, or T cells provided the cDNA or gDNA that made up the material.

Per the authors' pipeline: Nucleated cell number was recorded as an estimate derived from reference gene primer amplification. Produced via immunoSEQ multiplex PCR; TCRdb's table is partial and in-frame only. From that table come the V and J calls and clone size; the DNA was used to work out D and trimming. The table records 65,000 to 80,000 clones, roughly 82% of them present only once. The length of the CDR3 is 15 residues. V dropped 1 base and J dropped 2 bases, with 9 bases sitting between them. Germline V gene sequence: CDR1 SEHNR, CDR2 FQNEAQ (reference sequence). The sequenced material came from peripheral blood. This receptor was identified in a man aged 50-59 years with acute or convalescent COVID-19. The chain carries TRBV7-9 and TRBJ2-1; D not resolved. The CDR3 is CASSLVSSTYNEQFF. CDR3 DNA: TGTGCCAGCAGCTTAGTTTCCAGTACCTACAATGAGCAGTTCTTC.